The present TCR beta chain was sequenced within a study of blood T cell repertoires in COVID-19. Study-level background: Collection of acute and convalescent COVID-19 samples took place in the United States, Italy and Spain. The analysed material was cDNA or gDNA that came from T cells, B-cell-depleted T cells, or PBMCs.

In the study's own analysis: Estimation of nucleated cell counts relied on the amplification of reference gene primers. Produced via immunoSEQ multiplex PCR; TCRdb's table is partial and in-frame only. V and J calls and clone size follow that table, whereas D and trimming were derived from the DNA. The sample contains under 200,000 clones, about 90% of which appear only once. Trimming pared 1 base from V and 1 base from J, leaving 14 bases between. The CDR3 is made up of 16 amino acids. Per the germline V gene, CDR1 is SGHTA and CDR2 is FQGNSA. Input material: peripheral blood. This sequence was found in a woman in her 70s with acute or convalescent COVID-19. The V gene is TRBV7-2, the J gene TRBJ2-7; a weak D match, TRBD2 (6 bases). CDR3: CASSLDSGRNSYEQYF. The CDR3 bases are TGTGCCAGCAGCTTAGATAGCGGAAGAAATTCCTACGAGCAGTACTTC. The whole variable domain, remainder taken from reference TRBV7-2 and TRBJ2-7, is GAGVSQSPSNKVTEKGKDVELRCDPISGHTALYWYRQSLGQGLEFLIYFQGNSAPDKSGLPSDRFSAERTGGSVSTLTIQRTQQEDSAVYLCASSLDSGRNSYEQYFGPGTRLTVT.